The 10 T cell receptor beta chains given below trace back to one sample, sequenced in a study of blood T cell repertoires in COVID-19. Assay used: immunoSEQ multiplex PCR; TCRdb lists only in-frame clones, some missing. Altogether approximately 110,000 clones are present, roughly 80% being singletons, with the ten largest covering under 25%. The sample was peripheral blood. The receptor set was obtained from an older man with active or convalescent COVID-19.

The chain employs TRBV6-2 or TRBV6-3 and TRBJ2-1; maybe TRBD2 (6 bases). The CDR3 is 16 residues long. Deletions cut 4 bases from V and 0 bases from J, with 13 bases between. CDR1 MNHEY and CDR2 SVGEGT come from the germline V gene. The CDR3 DNA reads TGTGCCAGCAGTTCCCGGAAAGCGGGCTCCTACAATGAGCAGTTCTTC. The encoded protein is CASSSRKAGSYNEQFF.

The V and J genes are TRBV6-5 and TRBJ2-6; 8 nucleotides line up with TRBD2. Germline assignment: CDR1 MNHEY and CDR2 SVGAGI. The length of the CDR3 is 16 residues. Trimming cost V 0 bases and J 2 bases; bases outside gene matches: 0. The CDR3 sequence: CASSYSRGAGANVLTF. CDR3 coding DNA: TGTGCCAGCAGTTACTCGCGGGGGGCTGGGGCCAACGTCCTGACTTTC.

The genes are TRBV19 and TRBJ2-7, with D tentatively TRBD1 (5 bases). V lost 6 bases and J lost 2, with 17 bases in between. Germline V CDR1 and CDR2: LNHDA, SQIVND (reference sequence). The CDR3 is made up of 15 amino acids. CDR3 sequence reads: CASSPQVGLTYEQYF. CDR3 nucleotides: TGTGCCAGTAGCCCTCAGGTGGGGCTAACCTACGAGCAGTACTTC.

The rearrangement joins TRBV5-1 to TRBJ1-2; D is ambiguous. CDR1 SGHRS and CDR2 YFSETQ come from the germline V gene. The CDR3 contains 14 residues. Trimming left V 0 bases short and J 8 bases short, with 14 bases between. The CDR3 spells CASSLVAGVGGYTF. The CDR3 DNA sequence: TGCGCCAGCAGCTTGGTCGCCGGGGTGGGAGGCTACACCTTC.

This clone was recorded once. The gene calls are TRBV24-1 and TRBJ2-1; TRBD1 might be the D (5 bases). The length of the CDR3 is 14 residues. Germline CDR1 KGHDR, CDR2 SFDVKD. Trimming cost V 3 bases and J 11 bases, with 16 bases left between them. The CDR3 DNA is TGTGCCACCAGTGATCCCACTAACCACAGGAAGCAGTTCTTC. It translates to CATSDPTNHRKQFF.

V gene TRBV5-1 combines with J gene TRBJ1-2, with D perhaps TRBD1 (6 bases). Trimming removed 0 bases at V and 8 bases at J, with 17 bases between. CDR1 and CDR2 from the germline V gene are SGHRS and YFSETQ. The CDR3 length is 15 residues. The CDR3 loop is CASSLEGVRVSGYTF. CDR3 nucleotides: TGCGCCAGCAGCTTGGAGGGGGTTAGGGTGAGCGGCTACACCTTC.

This sequence joins TRBV7-9 and TRBJ2-7, with D hard to call. The CDR3 extends over 11 amino acids. Per the germline V gene, CDR1 is SEHNR and CDR2 is FQNEAQ (reference sequence). The ends were cut back, 5 bases at V and 3 bases at J, with 5 bases in the middle. This chain's CDR3 is CASSLNYEQYF. The CDR3 DNA is TGTGCCAGCAGCCTTAACTACGAGCAGTACTTC.

This clone was recorded a few times. The rearrangement uses TRBV19 and TRBJ1-1; 7 bases line up with TRBD1. Germline assignment: CDR1 LNHDA and CDR2 SQIVND (reference sequence). V lost 8 bases to trimming and J lost 7 bases; unmatched junction nucleotides: 4. The CDR3 is made up of 11 amino acids. CDR3 nucleotide sequence: TGTGCCAGTGTCCGGGACAGTGAAGCTTTCTTT. Amino acids: CASVRDSEAFF.

The J gene is TRBJ2-3, the V gene TRBV19; D perhaps matches TRBD2 (7 bases). V lost 0 bases and J lost 1, with 14 bases in between. The CDR3 covers 17 residues. Germline CDR1 LNHDA, CDR2 SQIVND (reference sequence). Here the CDR3 DNA reads TGTGCCAGTAGTATAGACCCCTCGGGGGGCGGCACAGATACGCAGTATTTT. This encodes CASSIDPSGGGTDTQYF.

The chain carries TRBV20-1 and TRBJ1-4, with TRBD1 as a possible D gene (6 bases). Per the germline V gene, CDR1 is DFQATT and CDR2 is SNEGSKA (reference sequence). Trimming removed 3 bases at V and 5 bases at J, with 16 bases between. The CDR3 is made up of 15 amino acids. CDR3 sequence reads: CSASGSGTSNEKLFF. The CDR3 DNA follows: TGCAGTGCTAGTGGTTCGGGGACATCGAATGAAAAACTGTTTTTT.